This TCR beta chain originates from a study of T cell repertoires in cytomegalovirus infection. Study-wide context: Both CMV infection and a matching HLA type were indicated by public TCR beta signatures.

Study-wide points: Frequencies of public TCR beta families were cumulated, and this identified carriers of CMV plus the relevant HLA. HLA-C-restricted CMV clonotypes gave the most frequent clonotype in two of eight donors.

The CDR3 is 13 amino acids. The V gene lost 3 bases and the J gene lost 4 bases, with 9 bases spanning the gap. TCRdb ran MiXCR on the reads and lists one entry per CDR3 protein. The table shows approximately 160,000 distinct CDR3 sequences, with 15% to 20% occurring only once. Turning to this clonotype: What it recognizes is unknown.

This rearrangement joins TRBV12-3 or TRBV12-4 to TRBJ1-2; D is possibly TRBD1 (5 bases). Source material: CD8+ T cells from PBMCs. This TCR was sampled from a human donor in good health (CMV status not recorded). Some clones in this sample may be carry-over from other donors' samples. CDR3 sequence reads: CASSLSGGYGYTF. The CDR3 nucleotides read TGTGCCAGCAGTTTGTCCGGGGGCTATGGCTACACCTTC.